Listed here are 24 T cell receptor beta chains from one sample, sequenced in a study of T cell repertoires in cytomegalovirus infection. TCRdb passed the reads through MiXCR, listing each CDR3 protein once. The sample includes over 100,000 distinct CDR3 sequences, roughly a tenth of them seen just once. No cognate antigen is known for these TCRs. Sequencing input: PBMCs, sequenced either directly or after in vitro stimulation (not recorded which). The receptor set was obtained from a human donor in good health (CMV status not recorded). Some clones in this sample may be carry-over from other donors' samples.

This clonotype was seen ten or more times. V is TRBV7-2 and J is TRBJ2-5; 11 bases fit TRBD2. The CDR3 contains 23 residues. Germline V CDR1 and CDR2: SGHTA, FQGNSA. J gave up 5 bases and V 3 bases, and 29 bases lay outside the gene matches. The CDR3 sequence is CASSLTIPRGLQLAGVSLETQYF. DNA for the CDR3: TGTGCCAGCAGCTTGACGATACCGAGGGGACTCCAACTAGCGGGAGTTTCTTTGGAGACCCAGTACTTC.

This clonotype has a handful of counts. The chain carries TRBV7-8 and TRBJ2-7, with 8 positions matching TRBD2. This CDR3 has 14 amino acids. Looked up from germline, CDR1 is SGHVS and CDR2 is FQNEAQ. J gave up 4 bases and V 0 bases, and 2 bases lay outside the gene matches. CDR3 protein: CASSLAGGRYEQYV. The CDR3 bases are TGTGCCAGCAGCTTAGCTGGCGGGAGGTACGAGCAGTACGTC.

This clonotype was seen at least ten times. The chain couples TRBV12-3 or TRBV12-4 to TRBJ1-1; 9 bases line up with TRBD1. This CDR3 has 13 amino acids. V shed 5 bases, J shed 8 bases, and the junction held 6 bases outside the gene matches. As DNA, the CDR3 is TGTGCCAGCAGTGCAACTACAGGGGGCGAAGCTTTCTTT. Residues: CASSATTGGEAFF.

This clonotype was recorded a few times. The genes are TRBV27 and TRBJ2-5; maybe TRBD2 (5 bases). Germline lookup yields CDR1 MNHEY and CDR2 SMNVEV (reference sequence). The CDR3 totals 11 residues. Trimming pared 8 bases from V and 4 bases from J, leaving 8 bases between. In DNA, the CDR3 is TGTGCCAGCGGGAGATCAGAGACCCAGTACTTC. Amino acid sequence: CASGRSETQYF.

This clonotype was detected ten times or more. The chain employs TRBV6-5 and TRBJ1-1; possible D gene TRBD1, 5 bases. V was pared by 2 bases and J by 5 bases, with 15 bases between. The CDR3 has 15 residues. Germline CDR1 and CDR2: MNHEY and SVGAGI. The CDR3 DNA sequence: TGTGCCAGCAGTTACCCTTCAGGGTTGGGGACTGAAGCTTTCTTT. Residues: CASSYPSGLGTEAFF.

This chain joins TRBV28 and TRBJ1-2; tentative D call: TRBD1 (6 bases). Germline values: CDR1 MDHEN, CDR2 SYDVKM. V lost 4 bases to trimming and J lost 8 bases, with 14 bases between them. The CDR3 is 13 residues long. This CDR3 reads CASSSNHREGYTF. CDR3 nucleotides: TGTGCCAGCAGTTCGAACCACAGGGAAGGCTACACCTTC.

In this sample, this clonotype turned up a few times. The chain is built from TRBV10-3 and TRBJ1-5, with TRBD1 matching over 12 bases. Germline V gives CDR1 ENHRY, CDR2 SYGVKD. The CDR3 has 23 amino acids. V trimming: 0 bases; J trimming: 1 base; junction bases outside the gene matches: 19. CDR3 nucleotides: TGTGCCATCAGTGAGTCGAGTTTGGCGGGTAGGGACAGGGGGCCGAGGAGCAATCAGCCCCAGCATTTT. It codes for CAISESSLAGRDRGPRSNQPQHF.

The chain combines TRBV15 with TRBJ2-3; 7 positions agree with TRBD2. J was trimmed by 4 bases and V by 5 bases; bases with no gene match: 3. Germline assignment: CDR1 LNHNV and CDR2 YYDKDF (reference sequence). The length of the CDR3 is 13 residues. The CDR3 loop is CATSPTSADTQYF. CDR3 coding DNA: TGTGCCACCAGCCCTACTAGCGCAGATACGCAGTATTTT.

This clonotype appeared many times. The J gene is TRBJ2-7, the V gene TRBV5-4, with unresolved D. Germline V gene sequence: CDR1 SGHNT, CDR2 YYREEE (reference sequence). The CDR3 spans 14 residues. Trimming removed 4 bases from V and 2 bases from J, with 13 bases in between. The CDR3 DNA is TGTGCCAGCAGCCCGGCTCTGAACCCCTACGAGCAGTACTTC. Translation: CASSPALNPYEQYF.

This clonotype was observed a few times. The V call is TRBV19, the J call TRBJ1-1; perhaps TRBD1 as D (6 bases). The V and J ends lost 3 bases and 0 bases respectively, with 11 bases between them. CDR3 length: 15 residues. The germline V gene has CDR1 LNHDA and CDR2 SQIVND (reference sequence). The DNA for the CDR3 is TGTGCCAGTAGTATTTCCGGGACACTGAACACTGAAGCTTTCTTT. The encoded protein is CASSISGTLNTEAFF.

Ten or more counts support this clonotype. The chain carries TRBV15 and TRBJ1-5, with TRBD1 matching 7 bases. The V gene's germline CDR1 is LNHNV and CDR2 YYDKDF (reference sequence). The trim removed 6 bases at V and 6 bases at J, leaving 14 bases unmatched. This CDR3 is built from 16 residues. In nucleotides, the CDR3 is TGTGCCACCAGTCCGACTCGACAGGGAGCGGTTCAGCCCCAGCATTTT. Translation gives CATSPTRQGAVQPQHF.

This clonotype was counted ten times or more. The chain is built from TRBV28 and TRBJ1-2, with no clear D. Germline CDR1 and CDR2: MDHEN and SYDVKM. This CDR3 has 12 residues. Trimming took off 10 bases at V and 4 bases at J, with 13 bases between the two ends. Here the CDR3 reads CAIPGEGYGYTF. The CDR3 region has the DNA TGTGCCATCCCCGGGGAGGGCTATGGCTACACCTTC.

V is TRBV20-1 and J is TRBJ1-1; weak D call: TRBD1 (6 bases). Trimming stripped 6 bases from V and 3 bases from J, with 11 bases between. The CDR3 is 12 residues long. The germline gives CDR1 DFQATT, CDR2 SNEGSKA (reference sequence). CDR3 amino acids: CSARTDYTEAFF. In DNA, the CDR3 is TGCAGTGCACGGACAGACTACACTGAAGCTTTCTTT.

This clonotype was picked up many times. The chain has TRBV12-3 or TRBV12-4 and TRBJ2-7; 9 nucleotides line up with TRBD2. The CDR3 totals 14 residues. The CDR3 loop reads CATRRREGGWEQYV. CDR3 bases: TGTGCGACAAGACGGCGGGAGGGAGGCTGGGAGCAGTACGTC.

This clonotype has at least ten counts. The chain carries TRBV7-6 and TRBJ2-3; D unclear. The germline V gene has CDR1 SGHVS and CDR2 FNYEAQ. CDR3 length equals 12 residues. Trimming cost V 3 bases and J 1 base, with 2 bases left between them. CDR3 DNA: TGTGCCAGCAGCTTCCGCACAGATACGCAGTATTTT. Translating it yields CASSFRTDTQYF.

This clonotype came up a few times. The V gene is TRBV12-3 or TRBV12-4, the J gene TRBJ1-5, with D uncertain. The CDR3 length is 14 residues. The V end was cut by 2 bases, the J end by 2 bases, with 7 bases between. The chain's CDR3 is CASSLFNGNQPQHF. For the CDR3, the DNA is TGTGCCAGCAGTTTATTCAATGGCAATCAGCCCCAGCATTTT.

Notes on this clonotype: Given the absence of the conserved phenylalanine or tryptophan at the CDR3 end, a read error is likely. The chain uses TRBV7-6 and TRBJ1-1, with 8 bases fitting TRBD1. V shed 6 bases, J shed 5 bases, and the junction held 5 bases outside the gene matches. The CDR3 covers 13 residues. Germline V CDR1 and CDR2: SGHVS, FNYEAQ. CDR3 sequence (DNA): TGTGCCAGCAGTCAGGGACAGGCTACTGAAGCTTTCATT. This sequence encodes CASSQGQATEAFI.

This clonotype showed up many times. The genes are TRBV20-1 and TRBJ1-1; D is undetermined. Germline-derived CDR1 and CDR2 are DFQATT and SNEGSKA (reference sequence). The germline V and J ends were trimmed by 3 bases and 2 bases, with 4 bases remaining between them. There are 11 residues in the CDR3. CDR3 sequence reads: CSARDNTEAFF. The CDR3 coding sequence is TGCAGTGCTAGGGATAACACTGAAGCTTTCTTT.

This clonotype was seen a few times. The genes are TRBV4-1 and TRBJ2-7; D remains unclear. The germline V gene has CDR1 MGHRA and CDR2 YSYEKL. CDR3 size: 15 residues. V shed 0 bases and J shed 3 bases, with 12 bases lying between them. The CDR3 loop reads CASSQDPSGRYEQYV. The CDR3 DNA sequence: TGCGCCAGCAGCCAAGATCCGTCAGGTCGCTACGAGCAGTACGTC.

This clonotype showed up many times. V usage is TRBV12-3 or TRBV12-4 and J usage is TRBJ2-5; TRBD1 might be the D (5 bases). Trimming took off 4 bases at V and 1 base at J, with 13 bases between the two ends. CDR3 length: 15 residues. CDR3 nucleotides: TGTGCCAGCAGTTGGCAGGGCCTACTCCAAGAGACCCAGTACTTC. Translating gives CASSWQGLLQETQYF.

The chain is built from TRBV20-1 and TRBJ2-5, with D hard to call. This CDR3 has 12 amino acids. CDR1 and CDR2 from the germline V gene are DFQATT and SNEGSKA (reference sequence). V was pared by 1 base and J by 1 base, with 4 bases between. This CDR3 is CSARAGQETQYF. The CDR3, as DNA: TGCAGTGCTAGAGCTGGCCAAGAGACCCAGTACTTC.

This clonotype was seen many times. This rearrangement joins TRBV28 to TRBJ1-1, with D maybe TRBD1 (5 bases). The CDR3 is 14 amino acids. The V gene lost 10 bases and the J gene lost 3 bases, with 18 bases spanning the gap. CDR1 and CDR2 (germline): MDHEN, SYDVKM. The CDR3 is CATWGTLGDTEAFF. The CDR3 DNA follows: TGTGCCACCTGGGGGACCCTAGGGGACACTGAAGCTTTCTTT. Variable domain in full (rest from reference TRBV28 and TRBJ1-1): DVKVTQSSRYLVKRTGEKVFLECVQDMDHENMFWYRQDPGLGLRLIYFSYDVKMKEKGDIPEGYSVSREKKERFSLILESASTNQTSMYLCATWGTLGDTEAFFGQGTRLTVV.

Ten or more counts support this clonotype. CDR3 residues: CASSPPIGNTGELFF. CDR3 sequence (DNA): TGTGCCAGCAGTCCCCCTATAGGGAACACCGGGGAGCTGTTTTTT. This sequence joins TRBV28 and TRBJ2-2; no definite D call. Germline CDR1 MDHEN, CDR2 SYDVKM. Trimming removed 5 bases from V and 1 base from J, with 11 bases in between. The CDR3 extends over 15 amino acids.

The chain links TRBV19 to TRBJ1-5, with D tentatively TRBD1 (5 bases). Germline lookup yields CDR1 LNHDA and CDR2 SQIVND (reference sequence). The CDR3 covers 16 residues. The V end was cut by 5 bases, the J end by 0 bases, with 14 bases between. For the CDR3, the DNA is TGTGCCAGTAGTGGCGGGGGAACGAATAGCAATCAGCCCCAGCATTTT. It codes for CASSGGGTNSNQPQHF. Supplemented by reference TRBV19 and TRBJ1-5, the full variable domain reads DGGITQSPKYLFRKEGQNVTLSCEQNLNHDAMYWYRQDPGQGLRLIYYSQIVNDFQKGDIAEGYSVSREKKESFPLTVTSAQKNPTAFYLCASSGGGTNSNQPQHFGDGTRLSIL.